The clone carrying this TCR beta chain was observed once. Its matching antigen is unknown. Amplification used 60 Vbeta primers and 13 Jbeta primers. The data were produced by immunoSEQ multiplex PCR, yet TCRdb's version contains in-frame clones alone and is incomplete. The data contain roughly 100,000 clones, around 66% of them singletons. This entry is derived from a study of cytomegalovirus exposure and HLA in healthy donors. Study context: There were 117 million unique TCR beta sequences, drawn from approximately 180 million T cells, in an earlier analysis. The Caucasian-associated ancestry cluster held less than 85% of 350 to 450 genotyped donors.

The CDR3 is made up of 14 amino acids. The germline gives CDR1 SGHVS, CDR2 FNYEAQ. Between the trimmed V and J ends, which lost 5 bases and 5 bases, there was a span of 13 bases. Study-wide results and limits: In vitro, a few CMV-associated chains proved specific for CMV antigens. The presence/absence work took it that sequencing depth was about the same across donors.

Sequenced material: PBMCs. The chain couples TRBV7-6 to TRBJ2-4; TRBD1 might be the D (8 bases). The TCR originated in a woman aged 45-60 years in good health and CMV-seronegative. CDR3 amino acids: CASSPTGGENIQYF. Written as DNA, the CDR3 is TGTGCCAGCAGCCCTACAGGGGGGGAAAACATTCAGTACTTC.